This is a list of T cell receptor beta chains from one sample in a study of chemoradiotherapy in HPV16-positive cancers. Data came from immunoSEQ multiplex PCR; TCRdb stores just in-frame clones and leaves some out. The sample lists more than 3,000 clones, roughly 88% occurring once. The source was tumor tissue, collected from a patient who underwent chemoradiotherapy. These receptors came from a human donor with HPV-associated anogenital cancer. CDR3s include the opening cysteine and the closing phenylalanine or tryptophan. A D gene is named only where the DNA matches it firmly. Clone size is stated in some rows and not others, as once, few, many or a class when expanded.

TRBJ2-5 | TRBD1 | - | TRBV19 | CASSIEDRGQETQYF | TGTGCCAGTAGTATAGAAGACAGGGGGCAGGAGACCCAGTACTTC
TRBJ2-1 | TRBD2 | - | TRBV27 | CASRRLAGVNEQFF | TGTGCCAGCAGGAGACTAGCGGGAGTCAATGAGCAGTTCTTC
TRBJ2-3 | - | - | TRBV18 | CASSPEDTQYF | TGTGCCAGCTCACCGGAGGATACGCAGTATTTT
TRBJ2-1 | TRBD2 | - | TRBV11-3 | CASSTPGGYNEQFF | TGTGCCAGCAGCACGCCGGGAGGCTACAATGAGCAGTTCTTC
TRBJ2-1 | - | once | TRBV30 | CAWSKGVGRLNEQFF | TGTGCCTGGAGTAAGGGGGTCGGTCGTCTCAATGAGCAGTTCTTC
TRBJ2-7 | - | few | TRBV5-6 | CASSSVGSWQGEQYF | TGTGCCAGCAGCTCTGTAGGGTCCTGGCAAGGCGAGCAGTACTTC
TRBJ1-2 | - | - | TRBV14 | CASSHARNHGYTF | TGTGCCAGCAGCCATGCCAGGAACCATGGCTACACCTTC
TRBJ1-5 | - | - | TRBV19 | CASSSQRNQPQHF | TGTGCCAGTAGCTCTCAAAGGAATCAGCCCCAGCATTTT
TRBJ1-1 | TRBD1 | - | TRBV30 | CAWSAGQALNTEAFF | TGTGCCTGGAGTGCTGGACAGGCGTTGAACACTGAAGCTTTCTTT
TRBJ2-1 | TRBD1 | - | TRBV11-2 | CASSPGSTRGEQFF | TGTGCCAGCAGCCCAGGGTCTACCAGGGGGGAGCAGTTCTTC
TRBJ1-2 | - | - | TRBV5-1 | CASSLVMGGQGYTF | TGCGCCAGCAGCTTGGTAATGGGGGGCCAAGGCTACACCTTC
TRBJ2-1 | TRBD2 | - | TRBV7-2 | CASSFLAGAYNEQFF | TGTGCCAGCAGCTTCCTAGCGGGAGCCTACAATGAGCAGTTCTTC
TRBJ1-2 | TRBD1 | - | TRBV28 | CASSLGGQGDYGYTF | TGTGCCAGCAGTTTAGGGGGCCAGGGGGACTATGGCTACACCTTC
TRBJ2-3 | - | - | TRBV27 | CASSLPTDTQYF | TGTGCCAGCAGTCTCCCCACAGATACGCAGTATTTT
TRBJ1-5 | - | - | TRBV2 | CASSEGQYSNQPQHF | TGTGCCAGCAGTGAGGGTCAATATAGCAATCAGCCCCAGCATTTT
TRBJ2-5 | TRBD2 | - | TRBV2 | CASSEVLAGETQYF | TGTGCCAGCAGTGAAGTACTAGCGGGAGAGACCCAGTACTTC
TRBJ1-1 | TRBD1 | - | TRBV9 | CASSVVGQGDTEAFF | TGTGCCAGCAGCGTAGTAGGACAGGGGGACACTGAAGCTTTCTTT
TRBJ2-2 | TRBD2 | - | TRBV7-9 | CASSQGLAGANTGELFF | TGTGCCAGCAGCCAGGGACTAGCGGGGGCGAACACCGGGGAGCTGTTTTTT
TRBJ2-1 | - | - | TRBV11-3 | CASSRSNEQFF | TGTGCCAGCAGTCGTAGCAATGAGCAGTTCTTC
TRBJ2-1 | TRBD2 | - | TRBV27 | CASSPGLAGDGSSYNEQFF | TGTGCCAGCAGTCCGGGACTAGCGGGAGACGGCAGCTCCTACAATGAGCAGTTCTTC
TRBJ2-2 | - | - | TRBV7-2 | CASSPIRFTTNTGELFF | TGTGCCAGCAGCCCAATTAGGTTCACGACGAACACCGGGGAGCTGTTTTTT
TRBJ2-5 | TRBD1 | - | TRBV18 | CASSPPGTGGGETQYF | TGTGCCAGCTCACCACCGGGGACAGGAGGAGGAGAGACCCAGTACTTC
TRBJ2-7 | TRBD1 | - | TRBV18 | CASSADRGKYEQYF | TGTGCCAGCTCAGCTGACAGGGGAAAGTACGAGCAGTACTTC
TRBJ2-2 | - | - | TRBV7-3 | CASSLLGPIGTGELFF | TGTGCCAGCAGCTTACTGGGGCCGATTGGGACCGGGGAGCTGTTTTTT
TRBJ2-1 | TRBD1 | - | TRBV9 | CASSSSSGTGWYNEQFF | TGTGCCAGCAGCTCCTCCTCTGGGACAGGGTGGTACAATGAGCAGTTCTTC
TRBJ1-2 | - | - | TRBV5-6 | CASSLRPDGYTF | TGTGCCAGCAGCTTGCGGCCAGATGGCTACACCTTC
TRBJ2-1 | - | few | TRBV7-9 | CASSLGQIDYNEQFF | TGTGCCAGCAGCCTCGGACAGATTGACTACAATGAGCAGTTCTTC
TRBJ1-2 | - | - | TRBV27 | CASSLLQGYDYGYTF | TGTGCCAGCAGTTTACTACAGGGTTACGACTATGGCTACACCTTC
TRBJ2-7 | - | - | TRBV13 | CASSFPGSFHEQYF | TGTGCCAGCAGCTTTCCCGGGAGTTTCCACGAGCAGTACTTC
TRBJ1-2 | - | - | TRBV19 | CASSRSRGNYGYTF | TGTGCCAGTAGCCGCAGCAGGGGAAACTATGGCTACACCTTC
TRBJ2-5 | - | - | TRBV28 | CASSPGGAGLETQYF | TGTGCCAGCAGTCCTGGGGGGGCGGGGTTGGAGACCCAGTACTTC
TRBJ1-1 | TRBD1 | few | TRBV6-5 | CASNKQGSTEAFF | TGTGCCAGCAATAAACAGGGGAGCACTGAAGCTTTCTTT
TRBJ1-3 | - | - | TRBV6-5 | CASEPGGPGNTIYF | TGTGCCAGCGAGCCCGGGGGGCCTGGAAACACCATATATTTT
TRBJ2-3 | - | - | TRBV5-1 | CASSLGGRTDTQYF | TGCGCCAGCAGCTTGGGTGGGCGGACAGATACGCAGTATTTT
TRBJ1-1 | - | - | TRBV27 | CASSFQVGTTEAFF | TGTGCCAGCAGTTTTCAGGTCGGGACCACTGAAGCTTTCTTT
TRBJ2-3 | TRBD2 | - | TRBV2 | CASSRLAVRDTQYF | TGTGCCAGCAGTAGACTAGCGGTTAGGGATACGCAGTATTTT
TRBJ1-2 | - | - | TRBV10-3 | CAISAGRTLGLYGYTF | TGTGCCATCAGTGCGGGGCGGACTTTAGGCCTATATGGCTACACCTTC
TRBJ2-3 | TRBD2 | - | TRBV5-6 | CASSFSGRWDTQYF | TGTGCCAGCAGCTTTAGCGGGAGGTGGGATACGCAGTATTTT
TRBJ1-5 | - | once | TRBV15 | CATSHFPFNRDPYQPQHF | TGTGCCACCAGCCACTTCCCCTTTAACAGGGACCCTTATCAGCCCCAGCATTTT
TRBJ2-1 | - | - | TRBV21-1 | CASSKAEGRPYNEQFF | TGTGCCAGCAGCAAAGCTGAGGGCAGGCCGTACAATGAGCAGTTCTTC
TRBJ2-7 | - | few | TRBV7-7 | CASSLAGSPEQYF | TGTGCTAGCAGCCTCGCTGGGAGCCCCGAGCAGTACTTC
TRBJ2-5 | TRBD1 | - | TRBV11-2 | CASSLTGGQETQYF | TGTGCCAGCAGCCTGACAGGGGGCCAAGAGACCCAGTACTTC
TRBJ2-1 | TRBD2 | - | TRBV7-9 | CASSSEREGSYNEQFF | TGTGCCAGCAGTAGCGAGCGGGAGGGCTCCTACAATGAGCAGTTCTTC